This T cell receptor (beta chain) is from a study of blood T cell repertoires in COVID-19. The wider study: The samples span acute and convalescent COVID-19 from the United States, Italy and Spain. T cells, B-cell-depleted T cells, or PBMCs provided the cDNA or gDNA that served as material.

Authors' processing steps: From reference gene primer amplification, estimates of nucleated cell counts were derived. The method was immunoSEQ multiplex PCR; TCRdb's version includes in-frame clones alone and lacks a portion of them. The V and J calls and clone size were taken over from that table, and D and trimming were inferred from the DNA. The repertoire holds about 170,000 clones, with approximately 90% as singletons. The table lists this clone with a count of one. Germline-derived CDR1 and CDR2 are MNHEY and SVGAGI. Germline trimming cut 2 bases from V and 3 bases from J; bases unmatched to any gene: 3. This CDR3 has 15 amino acids.

The TCR sequence derives from a man aged 45 to 65 who had recovered from COVID-19. The chain uses TRBV6-5 and TRBJ2-1; 8 nucleotides agree with TRBD2. Sequenced: peripheral blood. CDR3 protein: CASSYTSGVYNEQFF. The CDR3, as DNA: TGTGCCAGCAGTTACACTAGCGGAGTCTACAATGAGCAGTTCTTC.